This entry lists 15 T cell receptor beta chains sequenced from one sample in a study of cytomegalovirus exposure and HLA in healthy donors. The PCR contained 60 Vbeta and 13 Jbeta primers. TCRdb keeps only in-frame clones here, not all; method: immunoSEQ multiplex PCR. The sample records roughly 100,000 clones, 65% to 80% being singletons. Sequences were obtained from PBMCs. These receptors were taken from a woman between 18 and 30 years old in good health and CMV-seropositive.

This clone was seen only once. The chain recombines TRBV4-1 with TRBJ1-4, with 11 positions matching TRBD1. CDR3 length equals 17 residues. Germline CDR1 MGHRA, CDR2 YSYEKL. With V trimmed by 3 bases and J by 1 base, 4 bases remained unmatched. DNA for the CDR3: TGCGCCAGCAGCCAGCGGGACAGGGGGTTAACTAATGAAAAACTGTTTTTT. This encodes CASSQRDRGLTNEKLFF.

This chain connects TRBV6-5 to TRBJ1-5, with TRBD1 identical over 8 bases. The CDR3 spans 15 residues. The germline gives CDR1 MNHEY, CDR2 SVGAGI. Trimming removed 5 bases from V and 6 bases from J; junction bases left unmatched: 9. The CDR3 nucleotides are TGTGCCAGCAGTAGGACAGGGTGGGCAAGTCAGCCCCAGCATTTT. This codes for CASSRTGWASQPQHF.

The chain has TRBV2 and TRBJ2-6; D is unresolved. Trimming pared 7 bases from V and 0 bases from J, leaving 7 bases between. This CDR3 comprises 14 residues. CDR1 is SNHLY, CDR2 FYNNEI, per germline. This CDR3 is CASKDTSGANVLTF. In nucleotides, the CDR3 is TGTGCCAGCAAAGACACCTCTGGGGCCAACGTCCTGACTTTC.

The chain employs TRBV7-6 and TRBJ2-7; the D gene is possibly TRBD1 (6 bases). Trimming cost V 3 bases and J 3 bases, with 9 bases left between them. Germline V lookup: CDR1 SGHVS, CDR2 FNYEAQ. This CDR3 is 13 amino acids long. The CDR3 coding sequence is TGTGCCAGCAGCTTTGGCAGGGGCTACGAGCAGTACTTC. Translation gives CASSFGRGYEQYF. The full variable domain, in which reference TRBV7-6 and TRBJ2-7 provide the parts outside the CDR3, is GAGVSQSPRYKVTKRGQDVALRCDPISGHVSLYWYRQALGQGPEFLTYFNYEAQQDKSGLPNDRFSAERPEGSISTLTIQRTEQRDSAMYRCASSFGRGYEQYFGPGTRLTVT.

The genes are TRBV6-5 and TRBJ1-1, with D hard to call. V was shortened by 5 bases and J by 4 bases, with 14 bases between the two germline ends. From germline, CDR1 is MNHEY and CDR2 SVGAGI. The CDR3 is made up of 14 amino acids. The CDR3: CASSAEKEGTEAFF. The CDR3 DNA is TGTGCCAGCAGTGCTGAGAAAGAGGGCACTGAAGCTTTCTTT.

The chain recombines TRBV9 with TRBJ2-7; weak D call: TRBD1 (6 bases). The V end was cut by 0 bases, the J end by 2 bases, with 9 bases between. CDR3 length: 14 residues. Germline V gene data show CDR1 as SGDLS and CDR2 as YYNGEE. The DNA of the CDR3 is TGTGCCAGCAGCGTAGGGCAGGGGACCTACGAGCAGTACTTC. Translation: CASSVGQGTYEQYF.

The rearrangement joins TRBV7-2 to TRBJ2-1, with D possibly being TRBD1 (5 bases). The CDR3 is made up of 17 amino acids. V shed 1 base and J shed 0 bases, with 13 bases lying between them. Germline-derived CDR1 and CDR2 are SGHTA and FQGNSA. The CDR3 coding sequence is TGTGCCAGCAGCTTAGGTAGGGGCCTGAGCTCCTACAATGAGCAGTTCTTC. It yields the protein CASSLGRGLSSYNEQFF.

J is TRBJ1-4 and V is TRBV5-8, with D hard to call. Germline V gives CDR1 SGHTS, CDR2 YDEGEE. The CDR3 is made up of 15 amino acids. Trimming shortened V by 4 bases and J by 7 bases, and 17 bases separated the two germline ends. Written as DNA, the CDR3 is TGTGCCAGCAGCGGGGAGCCTACGGAGGGTGAAAAACTGTTTTTT. Its protein product is CASSGEPTEGEKLFF.

The chain recombines TRBV6-5 with TRBJ1-5; D not resolved. Trimming pared 5 bases from V and 0 bases from J, leaving 11 bases between. CDR3 length: 15 residues. The V gene's germline CDR1 is MNHEY and CDR2 SVGAGI. The CDR3 protein is CASSGTSYSNQPQHF. The CDR3 DNA reads TGTGCCAGCAGTGGTACATCTTATAGCAATCAGCCCCAGCATTTT.

The V gene is TRBV9, the J gene TRBJ1-5, with TRBD1 matching 8 bases. The CDR3 is 14 residues long. From germline, CDR1 is SGDLS and CDR2 YYNGEE. V shed 2 bases, J shed 10 bases, and the junction held 8 bases outside the gene matches. The CDR3 loop reads CASSVTGARDPQHF. In DNA form, the CDR3 reads TGTGCCAGCAGCGTGACAGGGGCGCGAGATCCCCAGCATTTT.

In its sample, this clone was seen once. V and J are TRBV5-1 and TRBJ1-5, with TRBD1 identical over 10 bases. CDR3 length: 14 amino acids. Trimming removed 4 bases from V and 4 bases from J; junction bases left unmatched: 2. Germline CDR1 SGHRS, CDR2 YFSETQ. CDR3 protein: CASSRDRGNQPQHF. The CDR3 DNA sequence: TGCGCCAGCAGCCGGGACAGGGGTAATCAGCCCCAGCATTTT.

V is TRBV7-9 and J is TRBJ2-2; tentative D call: TRBD2 (6 bases). The germline V gene has CDR1 SEHNR and CDR2 FQNEAQ (reference sequence). Trimming cost V 7 bases and J 4 bases, with 13 bases left between them. The CDR3 runs to 14 residues. The CDR3 sequence is CASKTDSGTGELFF. The CDR3 region has the DNA TGTGCCAGCAAGACAGATAGCGGCACCGGGGAGCTGTTTTTT.

The chain recombines TRBV28 with TRBJ2-2; a possible D gene is TRBD2 (5 bases). Germline CDR1 MDHEN, CDR2 SYDVKM. This CDR3 has 16 amino acids. V lost 5 bases and J 4 bases, leaving 17 bases between the germline ends. CDR3 coding DNA: TGTGCCAGCAGTCCTCAGCGGACCTCGGCCACCGGGGAGCTGTTTTTT. This sequence encodes CASSPQRTSATGELFF.

The CDR3 spells CASSLTWEGGDQPQHF. The CDR3 nucleotides read TGTGCCAGCAGCCTGACCTGGGAAGGGGGCGATCAGCCCCAGCATTTT. The rearrangement links TRBV14 to TRBJ1-5; 7 positions match TRBD1. Trimming removed 4 bases from V and 5 bases from J; junction bases left unmatched: 11. Germline lookup yields CDR1 SGHDN and CDR2 FVKESK. This CDR3 has 16 amino acids.

The chain has TRBV2 and TRBJ2-1; 12 positions match TRBD1. The J segment lost 8 bases and the V segment lost 2 bases, leaving 10 bases of the junction unmatched. The CDR3 has 17 residues. The germline V gene has CDR1 SNHLY and CDR2 FYNNEI. CDR3 sequence (DNA): TGTGCCAGCAGTGAAATGGGCGGGACAGGGGGCTGGGATGAGCAGTTCTTC. Translating it yields CASSEMGGTGGWDEQFF.